This TCR beta chain was captured by sequencing in a study of Ad26.COV2.S vaccination and SARS-CoV-2 variants. Looking at the study overall: Each vaccinee took Ad26.COV2.S intramuscularly, once or twice 56 days apart. Study findings and constraints: Following vaccination, spike-specific CD8+ and CD4+ T cell responses reportedly exhibited substantial breadth. People who got the vaccine or the placebo had similar non-spike TCR breadth.

Repertoires were generated with immunoSEQ multiplex PCR, while TCRdb's copy carries only in-frame clones and drops some. The sample holds about 440,000 clones; less than 95% are singletons and the top ten take more than 3.5%. Germline CDR1 and CDR2: LNHNV and YYDKDF (reference sequence). The CDR3 spans 17 residues. V was cut by 0 bases and J by 4 bases, with 18 bases left in between. In the case of this clone: Its antigen remains unknown.

Treatment reported: about 20 received Ad26.COV2.S at low or high dose, single or two shots; several received placebo; per-sample allocation not given. The samples were gathered on day 63 after the first injection of vaccine or placebo. The J gene is TRBJ1-2, the V gene TRBV15; D is possibly TRBD1 (5 bases). The sequence was obtained from a person between 18 and 59 years old who received the Ad26.COV2.S COVID-19 vaccine or a placebo. The sample in question was peripheral blood, obtained in a trial of Ad26.COV2.S vaccine versus placebo. The CDR3 DNA follows: TGTGCCACCAGCAGAGAGCCCCTATCCGGGGCTACCTATGGCTACACCTTC. Amino acid sequence: CATSREPLSGATYGYTF.